A single sample gave rise to the 26 T cell receptor beta chains below, sequenced in a study of cytomegalovirus exposure and HLA in healthy donors. Researchers ran the PCR with 60 Vbeta and 13 Jbeta primers. TCRdb's copy holds only in-frame clones and misses some; the assay was immunoSEQ multiplex PCR. The table includes roughly 140,000 clones, roughly 80% detected once. Sequenced sample: PBMCs. These TCRs come from a male donor in good health and CMV-seronegative.

The genes are TRBV5-6 and TRBJ2-1, with 7 nucleotides matching TRBD1. Germline V gene lookup returns CDR1 SGHDT and CDR2 YYEEEE. The CDR3 extends over 16 amino acids. With V trimmed by 3 bases and J by 8 bases, 14 bases remained unmatched. The CDR3 sequence: CASSYSKQGRRDEQFF. As DNA, the CDR3 is TGTGCCAGCAGCTACTCCAAACAGGGGAGAAGGGATGAGCAGTTCTTC.

This clone was recorded only once. This rearrangement joins TRBV6-5 to TRBJ2-7; D not certain. Germline-derived CDR1 and CDR2 are MNHEY and SVGAGI. V lost 0 bases to trimming and J lost 0 bases, with 9 bases between them. This CDR3 comprises 15 residues. The chain's CDR3 is CASSYSSMSSYEQYF. CDR3 nucleotide sequence: TGTGCCAGCAGTTACTCGTCCATGAGCTCCTACGAGCAGTACTTC.

CDR3 residues: CASRATSGGLQETQYF. The CDR3 DNA reads as TGTGCCAGCAGAGCCACTAGCGGGGGGCTCCAAGAGACCCAGTACTTC. This chain uses TRBV7-9 with TRBJ2-5, with 12 bases matching TRBD2. Germline V gene sequence: CDR1 SEHNR, CDR2 FQNEAQ (reference sequence). The V segment lost 6 bases and the J segment 1 base; nucleotides outside the gene matches: 6. The CDR3 contains 16 residues.

The gene calls are TRBV5-5 and TRBJ2-7; 8 bases line up with TRBD2. The CDR3 has 13 residues. V was clipped by 4 bases and J by 6 bases; unmatched bases: 6. Germline V lookup: CDR1 SGHKS, CDR2 YYEKEE (reference sequence). CDR3 in DNA: TGTGCCAGCAGCATATTAGCGGGACTCGAGCAGTACTTC. This encodes CASSILAGLEQYF.

CDR3 bases: TGTGCCAGCAGCTCCCCGGCCGGGGGGGGCCCCGCTAACTATGGCTACACCTTC. Its translation is CASSSPAGGGPANYGYTF. V is TRBV7-3 and J is TRBJ1-2, with a tentative D call TRBD1 (6 bases). Trimming removed 4 bases at V and 0 bases at J, with 21 bases between. CDR1 and CDR2 (germline): SGHTA, FQGTGA. This CDR3 has 18 amino acids. Full variable domain (outside the CDR3, taken from reference TRBV7-3 and TRBJ1-2): GAGVSQTPSNKVTEKGKYVELRCDPISGHTALYWYRQSLGQGPEFLIYFQGTGAADDSGLPNDRFFAVRPEGSVSTLKIQRTERGDSAVYLCASSSPAGGGPANYGYTFGSGTRLTVV.

The chain couples TRBV15 to TRBJ1-4; tentative D call: TRBD1 (6 bases). Germline-derived CDR1 and CDR2 are LNHNV and YYDKDF (reference sequence). The CDR3 runs to 15 residues. The V end was cut by 0 bases, the J end by 4 bases, with 9 bases between. DNA of the CDR3: TGTGCCACCAGCAGAGAGGACAGAGATAATGAAAAACTGTTTTTT. It codes for CATSREDRDNEKLFF.

This sequence joins TRBV11-3 and TRBJ2-7; TRBD2 matches 11 bases. This CDR3 is 16 amino acids long. Germline CDR1 is SGHNT and CDR2 is YENEEA. V shed 4 bases, J shed 0 bases, and the junction held 5 bases outside the gene matches. This chain's CDR3 is CASSSGTSGSSYEQYF. CDR3 coding DNA: TGTGCCAGCAGCTCTGGGACTAGCGGTAGCTCCTACGAGCAGTACTTC.

The V and J genes are TRBV28 and TRBJ2-7, with D maybe TRBD2 (5 bases). The CDR3 is 11 residues long. Germline V gene sequence: CDR1 MDHEN, CDR2 SYDVKM. Trimming shortened V by 8 bases and J by 0 bases, and 5 bases separated the two germline ends. The CDR3 protein is CASRDSYEQYF. Here the CDR3 DNA reads TGTGCCAGCCGGGACTCCTACGAGCAGTACTTC.

The J gene is TRBJ1-5, the V gene TRBV4-1, with a weak D call TRBD1 (5 bases). V lost 1 base and J 4 bases, leaving 8 bases between the germline ends. Germline CDR1 and CDR2: MGHRA and YSYEKL. The CDR3 extends over 14 amino acids. CDR3 DNA sequence: TGCGCCAGCAGCCAAGGGGGCTATAATCAGCCCCAGCATTTT. It encodes CASSQGGYNQPQHF.

The rearrangement links TRBV6-5 to TRBJ2-1; weak D call: TRBD2 (5 bases). This CDR3 contains 15 residues. With 7 bases removed from V and 4 bases from J, the gap between germline ends came to 17 bases. Looked up from germline, CDR1 is MNHEY and CDR2 is SVGAGI. The CDR3 nucleotides read TGTGCCAGCAATACTATATACGGGGAGTACAATGAGCAGTTCTTC. Residues: CASNTIYGEYNEQFF.

The CDR3 loop is CASSLGQGAYGYTF. The DNA for the CDR3 is TGCGCCAGCAGCCTGGGCCAGGGGGCCTATGGCTACACCTTC. V is TRBV5-1 and J is TRBJ1-2; TRBD1 matches at 8 bases. The V segment lost 4 bases and the J segment 4 bases; nucleotides outside the gene matches: 6. This CDR3 is 14 amino acids long. CDR1 is SGHRS, CDR2 YFSETQ, per germline.

The V call is TRBV9, the J call TRBJ1-2, with D perhaps TRBD1 (6 bases). CDR3 length: 13 residues. Trimming shortened V by 3 bases and J by 4 bases, and 10 bases separated the two germline ends. Germline V gene lookup returns CDR1 SGDLS and CDR2 YYNGEE. CDR3 bases: TGTGCCAGCAGCGCCGGACAGACCTATGGCTACACCTTC. Its protein product is CASSAGQTYGYTF.

This chain links TRBV6-1 with TRBJ1-5, with D possibly TRBD1 on 5 matching bases. Germline-derived CDR1 and CDR2 are MNHNS and SASEGT. CDR3 length: 12 amino acids. Trimming took off 6 bases at V and 7 bases at J, with 10 bases between the two ends. CDR3 in amino acids: CASRGEGQPQHF. The CDR3, as DNA: TGTGCCAGCAGGGGGGAGGGCCAGCCCCAGCATTTT.

CDR3 sequence reads: CASSSPTGTVNEKLFF. CDR3 in DNA: TGTGCCAGTAGCTCACCTACCGGGACAGTTAATGAAAAACTGTTTTTT. The rearrangement joins TRBV19 to TRBJ1-4, with TRBD1 matching over 7 bases. CDR3 length: 16 residues. V was pared by 6 bases and J by 4 bases, with 11 bases of the junction left unmatched. Germline CDR1 reads LNHDA; CDR2 reads SQIVND (reference sequence).

The rearrangement links TRBV4-1 to TRBJ2-3, with D perhaps TRBD2 (7 bases). Between the trimmed V and J ends, which lost 0 bases and 1 base, there was a span of 11 bases. CDR1 and CDR2 from the germline V gene are MGHRA and YSYEKL. This CDR3 is built from 16 residues. CDR3 nucleotides: TGCGCCAGCAGCCAAGATCGGGGGGCTGGCACAGATACGCAGTATTTT. Translated, it gives CASSQDRGAGTDTQYF.

The chain carries TRBV6-1 and TRBJ2-7, with 9 positions matching TRBD1. There are 13 residues in the CDR3. The J segment lost 11 bases and the V segment lost 1 base, leaving 6 bases of the junction unmatched. Germline CDR1 is MNHNS and CDR2 is SASEGT. CDR3 residues: CASSEGYRTGEYF. The CDR3 DNA follows: TGTGCCAGCAGTGAAGGGTATAGGACAGGGGAGTACTTC.

The V call is TRBV10-3, the J call TRBJ1-1; D perhaps matches TRBD1 (5 bases). Germline CDR1 ENHRY, CDR2 SYGVKD. Trimming removed 8 bases from V and 1 base from J, with 11 bases in between. The CDR3 extends over 13 amino acids. CDR3 nucleotides: TGTGCCATCCACGGAACAGGGAACACTGAAGCTTTCTTT. Translating gives CAIHGTGNTEAFF.

The gene calls are TRBV27 and TRBJ1-2; tentative D call: TRBD1 (6 bases). CDR1 MNHEY and CDR2 SMNVEV come from the germline V gene (reference sequence). V was cut by 5 bases and J by 8 bases, with 21 bases left in between. This CDR3 is built from 15 residues. CDR3 nucleotide sequence: TGTGCCAGCAGTCTCCGAACGAGGGGGGGCGGAGGCTACACCTTC. Its protein product is CASSLRTRGGGGYTF.

This chain links TRBV25-1 with TRBJ2-1; D is perhaps TRBD2 (5 bases). The germline V gene encodes CDR1 MGHDK and CDR2 SYGVNS. V was pared by 3 bases and J by 15 bases, with 18 bases between. The CDR3 has 13 amino acids. CDR3 loop: CASSDLHRTGWFF. CDR3 coding DNA: TGTGCCAGCAGTGACCTGCACCGGACGGGGTGGTTCTTC.

J is TRBJ1-1 and V is TRBV2, with D hard to call. Germline assignment: CDR1 SNHLY and CDR2 FYNNEI. This CDR3 has 14 residues. Between the trimmed V and J ends, which lost 6 bases and 3 bases, there was a span of 14 bases. The CDR3 DNA sequence: TGTGCCAGCAGACCCGCCGGAGGGTACACTGAAGCTTTCTTT. This sequence encodes CASRPAGGYTEAFF.

The chain is built from TRBV2 and TRBJ2-2; 10 bases are shared with TRBD2. Trimming cost V 5 bases and J 6 bases; bases outside gene matches: 3. Germline values: CDR1 SNHLY, CDR2 FYNNEI. The CDR3 runs to 14 residues. This CDR3 reads CASSFTSGAGELFF. For the CDR3, the DNA is TGTGCCAGCAGTTTTACTAGCGGGGCCGGGGAGCTGTTTTTT. Combining the CDR3 with reference TRBV2 and TRBJ2-2 gives the whole variable domain EPEVTQTPSHQVTQMGQEVILRCVPISNHLYFYWYRQILGQKVEFLVSFYNNEISEKSEIFDDQFSVERPDGSNFTLKIRSTKLEDSAMYFCASSFTSGAGELFFGEGSRLTVL.

The chain combines TRBV5-1 with TRBJ2-6, with 7 nucleotides matching TRBD2. Germline CDR1 and CDR2: SGHRS and YFSETQ. The V gene end was trimmed by 4 bases and the J gene end by 2 bases; junction bases not matched to a gene: 6. This CDR3 spans 16 amino acids. The CDR3 loop is CASSIPGGAGANVLTF. Written as DNA, the CDR3 is TGCGCCAGCAGCATACCTGGGGGGGCTGGGGCCAACGTCCTGACTTTC.

This clone was counted between two and nine times. This chain connects TRBV9 to TRBJ2-1, with 8 bases lining up with TRBD2. Germline V gives CDR1 SGDLS, CDR2 YYNGEE. Unmatched junction bases numbered 13, after V lost 4 bases and J lost 7 bases. The CDR3 extends over 16 amino acids. This chain's CDR3 is CASSRPVGRGGNEQFF. In DNA form, the CDR3 reads TGTGCCAGCAGCCGGCCGGTCGGGAGGGGTGGTAATGAGCAGTTCTTC.

The chain couples TRBV11-1 to TRBJ2-1; D might be TRBD1 (6 bases). The CDR3 loop spans 12 amino acids. From germline, CDR1 is SGHAT and CDR2 FQDESV (reference sequence). V was trimmed by 3 bases and J by 16 bases, leaving 16 bases between them. CDR3 region: CASSLGADLHFF. CDR3 in DNA: TGTGCCAGCAGCTTGGGGGCCGACCTTCACTTCTTC.

The chain has TRBV11-2 and TRBJ2-5; tentative D call: TRBD2 (5 bases). Germline assignment: CDR1 SGHAT and CDR2 FQNNGV. Trimming shortened V by 5 bases and J by 5 bases, and 21 bases separated the two germline ends. This CDR3 has 16 amino acids. The CDR3 protein is CASSPGGGSSRETQYF. The CDR3 region has the DNA TGTGCCAGCAGCCCCGGAGGCGGTTCCTCCCGGGAGACCCAGTACTTC.

The V gene is TRBV19, the J gene TRBJ2-1; 8 bases fit TRBD1. V trimming: 5 bases; J trimming: 2 bases; junction bases outside the gene matches: 5. Per germline, CDR1 LNHDA and CDR2 SQIVND (reference sequence). This CDR3 region has 15 residues. The CDR3 sequence is CASSYRTGTYNEQFF. The CDR3 DNA reads TGTGCCAGTAGTTACAGGACAGGGACCTACAATGAGCAGTTCTTC.